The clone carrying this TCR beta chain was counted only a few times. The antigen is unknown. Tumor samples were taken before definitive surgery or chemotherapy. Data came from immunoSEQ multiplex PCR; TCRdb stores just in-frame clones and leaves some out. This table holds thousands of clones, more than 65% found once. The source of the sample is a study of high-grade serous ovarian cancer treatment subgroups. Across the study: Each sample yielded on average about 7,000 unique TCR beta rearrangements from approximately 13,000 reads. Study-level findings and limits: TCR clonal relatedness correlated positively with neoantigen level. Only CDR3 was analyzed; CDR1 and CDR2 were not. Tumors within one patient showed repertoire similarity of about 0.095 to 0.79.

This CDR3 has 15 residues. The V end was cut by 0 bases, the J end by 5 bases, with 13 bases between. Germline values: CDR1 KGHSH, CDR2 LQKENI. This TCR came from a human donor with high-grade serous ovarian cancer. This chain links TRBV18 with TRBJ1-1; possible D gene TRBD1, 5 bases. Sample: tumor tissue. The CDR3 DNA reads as TGTGCCAGCTCACCACCGGCAGGGAGAGGAACTGAAGCTTTCTTT. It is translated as CASSPPAGRGTEAFF.